This T cell receptor beta chain was identified in a study of T-cell memory formation after mild COVID-19. The ends lost 1 base at V and 0 bases at J; junction bases unmatched: 14. This CDR3 contains 20 residues. The germline CDR1 and CDR2 sequences are SGHTA and FQGNSA. This clonotype was detected only a few times. Its antigen is currently unknown. TCRdb redid the calling of the 5' RACE reads with MiXCR, one entry per CDR3 protein. This sample has 470,000 or so distinct CDR3 sequences, with 18% found just once. Notes on the study in general: There was no confirmation that second-wave clones peaking on day 37 were SARS-CoV-2 specific.

The source material was PBMCs or a T cell subset sorted from them (not recorded which). The V call is TRBV7-2, the J call TRBJ2-1; TRBD2 matches at 8 bases. The origin of this receptor is an adult woman who had mild COVID-19 (a few samples of this study predate the infection). Cell type and time point are not known. The CDR3 sequence: CASSLVLVSGIYDSYNEQFF. The CDR3 DNA follows: TGTGCCAGCAGCTTAGTTCTGGTTAGCGGGATCTACGACTCCTACAATGAGCAGTTCTTC.